These 22 T cell receptor beta chains were all obtained from the same sample, sequenced in a study of blood T cell repertoires in COVID-19. TCRdb's table, derived via immunoSEQ multiplex PCR, lists solely in-frame clones and lacks some. The sample has fewer than 450,000 clones; approximately 84% are singletons. The specimen sequenced was PBMCs or T cells enriched from blood (not recorded which). These receptors all stem from a woman aged 30 to 39 who had recovered from COVID-19.

The chain employs TRBV7-9 and TRBJ1-1; 8 bases align to TRBD1. The CDR3 runs to 15 residues. The junction had 11 bases not matched to a gene; V was cut back by 5 bases and J by 6 bases. Per germline, CDR1 SEHNR and CDR2 FQNEAQ (reference sequence). CDR3 sequence: CASSEMTGVKSEAFF. CDR3 coding DNA: TGTGCCAGCAGCGAGATGACAGGGGTAAAATCTGAAGCTTTCTTT. The whole variable domain, filled in from reference TRBV7-9 and TRBJ1-1, reads DTGVSQNPRHKITKRGQNVTFRCDPISEHNRLYWYRQTLGQGPEFLTYFQNEAQLEKSRLLSDRFSAERPKGSFSTLEIQRTEQGDSAMYLCASSEMTGVKSEAFFGQGTRLTVV.

The chain employs TRBV11-2 and TRBJ1-6; D ambiguous. V was pared by 0 bases and J by 0 bases, with 12 bases between. The germline CDR1 and CDR2 sequences are SGHAT and FQNNGV. The CDR3 is 18 residues long. CDR3 loop: CASSLDGAPGSYNSPLHF. The CDR3 nucleotides are TGTGCCAGCAGCTTAGATGGCGCCCCGGGCTCCTATAATTCACCCCTCCACTTT. Supplemented by reference TRBV11-2 and TRBJ1-6, the full variable domain reads EAGVAQSPRYKIIEKRQSVAFWCNPISGHATLYWYQQILGQGPKLLIQFQNNGVVDDSQLPKDRFSAERLKGVDSTLKIQPAKLEDSAVYLCASSLDGAPGSYNSPLHFGNGTRLTVT.

The chain recombines TRBV14 with TRBJ1-5; D unclear. CDR1 SGHDN and CDR2 FVKESK come from the germline V gene. The CDR3 consists of 14 residues. The V end lost 2 bases, the J end lost 4 bases, and 9 bases lay between the germline ends. CDR3 protein: CASSQYGGNQPQHF. In nucleotides, the CDR3 is TGTGCCAGCAGCCAATATGGCGGGAATCAGCCCCAGCATTTT.

V and J are TRBV28 and TRBJ1-1, with D hard to call. This CDR3 is built from 15 residues. CDR1 MDHEN and CDR2 SYDVKM come from the germline V gene. Deletions cut 5 bases from V and 4 bases from J, with 17 bases between. Here the CDR3 reads CASSVRRLEATEAFF. In DNA, the CDR3 is TGTGCCAGCAGTGTACGGCGTCTAGAGGCCACTGAAGCTTTCTTT.

The chain carries TRBV30 and TRBJ2-3; D perhaps matches TRBD2 (6 bases). This CDR3 comprises 15 residues. Trimming cost V 2 bases and J 4 bases, with 16 bases left between them. Germline V gene lookup returns CDR1 GTSNPN and CDR2 SVGIG (reference sequence). This CDR3 reads CAWSPDGRRADTQYF. CDR3 sequence (DNA): TGTGCCTGGAGTCCGGACGGCAGGAGGGCAGATACGCAGTATTTT.

V is TRBV5-8 and J is TRBJ2-5, with 14 bases aligning to TRBD2. The germline CDR1 and CDR2 sequences are SGHTS and YDEGEE. This CDR3 is 17 amino acids long. V dropped 0 bases and J dropped 4; count of bases not matched to a gene: 5. The CDR3 region has the DNA TGTGCCAGCAGCTTGGGTCGACTAGCGGGGGGGCCAGAGACCCAGTACTTC. This encodes CASSLGRLAGGPETQYF.

The chain uses TRBV30 and TRBJ2-1, with D possibly being TRBD2 (6 bases). The V gene lost 2 bases and the J gene lost 0 bases, with 17 bases spanning the gap. The CDR3 totals 17 residues. From germline, CDR1 is GTSNPN and CDR2 SVGIG (reference sequence). Here the CDR3 reads CAWSRSGPIRSYNEQFF. For the CDR3, the DNA is TGTGCCTGGAGTAGGAGCGGGCCTATTCGCTCCTACAATGAGCAGTTCTTC.

This chain uses TRBV10-3 with TRBJ1-1; D might be TRBD1 (6 bases). The germline V gene encodes CDR1 ENHRY and CDR2 SYGVKD. V was trimmed by 4 bases and J by 1 base, leaving 7 bases between them. The CDR3 spans 13 residues. CDR3 residues: CAISGQENTEAFF. The DNA of the CDR3 is TGTGCCATCAGTGGACAGGAGAACACTGAAGCTTTCTTT.

The V call is TRBV27, the J call TRBJ1-6, with 7 positions matching TRBD1. Germline V gene lookup returns CDR1 MNHEY and CDR2 SMNVEV (reference sequence). The V and J ends lost 6 bases and 9 bases, in that order; junction bases with no gene match: 8. The CDR3 covers 14 residues. The CDR3 loop is CASSLDRVASPLHF. The CDR3 coding sequence is TGTGCCAGCAGCCTAGACAGGGTCGCTTCACCCCTCCACTTT.

The V call is TRBV7-9, the J call TRBJ2-1, with 8 nucleotides matching TRBD2. The V segment lost 6 bases and the J segment 7 bases; nucleotides outside the gene matches: 8. CDR3 size: 14 residues. CDR1 SEHNR and CDR2 FQNEAQ come from the germline V gene (reference sequence). CDR3 amino acids: CASRGLAGRNEQFF. The DNA of the CDR3 is TGTGCCAGCAGGGGGTTAGCGGGGAGAAATGAGCAGTTCTTC.

This chain connects TRBV27 to TRBJ1-1, with 10 positions matching TRBD1. V shed 5 bases and J 5 bases; nucleotides not matched to a gene: 8. Germline V gene lookup returns CDR1 MNHEY and CDR2 SMNVEV (reference sequence). This CDR3 spans 15 amino acids. The CDR3: CASSPGTGAGTEAFF. In DNA, the CDR3 is TGTGCCAGCAGTCCCGGGACAGGGGCGGGAACTGAAGCTTTCTTT.

This chain links TRBV19 with TRBJ1-2; D gene unclear. Per the germline V gene, CDR1 is LNHDA and CDR2 is SQIVND (reference sequence). The CDR3 loop spans 12 amino acids. V dropped 3 bases and J dropped 6 bases, with 8 bases sitting between them. CDR3 residues: CASSIPTDGYTF. CDR3 nucleotides: TGTGCCAGTAGTATCCCCACAGATGGCTACACCTTC.

The chain links TRBV29-1 to TRBJ2-1; tentative D call: TRBD2 (6 bases). This CDR3 comprises 15 residues. V lost 1 base and J lost 2, with 12 bases in between. Germline values: CDR1 SQVTM, CDR2 ANQGSEA. Here the CDR3 DNA reads TGCAGCGTTGAAGGAACCAGGAGGGCCTACAATGAGCAGTTCTTC. As protein: CSVEGTRRAYNEQFF.

The V gene is TRBV7-8, the J gene TRBJ2-7; 7 nucleotides agree with TRBD1. The CDR3 totals 15 residues. After removal of 1 base from V and 4 bases from J, the junction contained 7 bases not matched to a gene. Germline loops: CDR1 SGHVS, CDR2 FQNEAQ. The CDR3 nucleotides read TGTGCCAGCAGCTTAGTACAGGGGACCCATTACGAGCAGTACTTC. It specifies CASSLVQGTHYEQYF.

This rearrangement joins TRBV7-9 to TRBJ2-5, with 7 bases fitting TRBD1. In germline, CDR1 is SEHNR, CDR2 FQNEAQ (reference sequence). CDR3 length equals 15 residues. Trimming took 5 bases from V and 4 from J; bases not matched to a gene: 10. DNA of the CDR3: TGTGCCAGCAGCCCGAGGACAGGCGACTTAGAGACCCAGTACTTC. It specifies CASSPRTGDLETQYF.

The chain combines TRBV7-9 with TRBJ2-7; the D gene is possibly TRBD2 (7 bases). V was clipped by 6 bases and J by 6 bases, with 15 bases between them. Germline CDR1 SEHNR, CDR2 FQNEAQ (reference sequence). The CDR3 totals 13 residues. The CDR3 is CASSRGGASEQYF. The CDR3, as DNA: TGTGCCAGCAGTAGGGGGGGAGCCAGCGAGCAGTACTTC.

The gene calls are TRBV19 and TRBJ2-5; 7 nucleotides align to TRBD1. CDR1 is LNHDA, CDR2 SQIVND, per germline (reference sequence). This CDR3 has 14 amino acids. J lost 4 bases, V lost 3 bases, and 5 bases had no gene match. In nucleotides, the CDR3 is TGTGCCAGTAGTATCAGGGGGATTGGAGAGACCCAGTACTTC. It encodes CASSIRGIGETQYF.

V usage is TRBV28 and J usage is TRBJ1-1, with 9 bases aligning to TRBD1. Germline V gene sequence: CDR1 MDHEN, CDR2 SYDVKM. The CDR3 is made up of 15 amino acids. Trimming at V came to 5 bases and at J to 1 base, leaving 5 bases not matched to a gene. This CDR3 is CASSPPGQGNTEAFF. DNA of the CDR3: TGTGCCAGCAGTCCCCCGGGACAGGGGAACACTGAAGCTTTCTTT.

This rearrangement joins TRBV3-1 (or the pseudogene TRBV3-2) to TRBJ1-5; D possibly corresponds to TRBD1 (6 bases). Trimming took off 3 bases at V and 1 base at J, with 13 bases between the two ends. CDR1 is LGHDT, CDR2 YNNKEL, per germline (reference sequence). This CDR3 has 16 amino acids. The CDR3 region is CASSHSSRGSNQPQHF. CDR3 bases: TGTGCCAGCAGCCACTCCTCCAGGGGCAGCAATCAGCCCCAGCATTTT.

This chain uses TRBV30 with TRBJ1-2, with 7 bases that match TRBD1. V gave up 4 bases and J gave up 2 bases; unmatched junction bases: 4. The CDR3 sequence is 13 residues long. Germline CDR1 is GTSNPN and CDR2 is SVGIG (reference sequence). The CDR3 bases are TGTGCCTGGACGTCGGACAGGAACTATGGCTACACCTTC. The encoded protein is CAWTSDRNYGYTF.

This sequence joins TRBV7-2 and TRBJ1-2; possible D gene TRBD1, 6 bases. The CDR3 runs to 12 residues. Trimming took 1 base from V and 8 from J, leaving 8 bases between them. Germline-derived CDR1 and CDR2 are SGHTA and FQGNSA. Written as DNA, the CDR3 is TGTGCCAGCAGCTTAGGGGGGCGCGGCTACACCTTC. Its translation: CASSLGGRGYTF.

This sequence joins TRBV6-2 or TRBV6-3 and TRBJ1-5; the match to TRBD1 covers 10 bases. From germline, CDR1 is MNHEY and CDR2 SVGEGT. This CDR3 region has 17 residues. V shed 4 bases, J shed 5 bases, and the junction held 11 bases outside the gene matches. In nucleotides, the CDR3 is TGTGCCAGCAGTTCCAACAGGGGACAGGGGACCGATCAGCCCCAGCATTTT. This encodes CASSSNRGQGTDQPQHF.